This TCR beta chain originates from a study of OX40 agonist ivuxolimab in advanced cancers. About the research overall: Treatment received earlier with anti-PD-1, anti-PD-L1 or anti-CTLA-4 agents was allowed, and over 30% had some. Partial responses, seen in three patients, involved one hepatocellular carcinoma and two cutaneous melanomas.

General study findings and limits: In general, CD8+ T cells held more expanded clones than CD4+ did, on average.

TCRdb keeps only in-frame clones here, not all; method: immunoSEQ multiplex PCR. This table holds 35,000 to 55,000 clones, approximately 91% found once. Germline CDR1 reads SGHVS; CDR2 reads FNYEAQ. This CDR3 has 16 residues. Trimming left V 2 bases short and J 2 bases short, with 13 bases between. To note about this clone: What it recognizes is unknown.

Excluded were patients having autoimmune disease history or systemic immunosuppression. This TCR derives from an adult with an advanced solid tumor such as melanoma, head and neck, liver or kidney cancer. This material consisted of CD4+ or CD8+ T cells sorted from blood, taken in a trial of the OX40 agonist ivuxolimab. The genes are TRBV7-6 and TRBJ1-3; no clear D. CDR3 bases: TGTGCCAGCAGCTTATCCCCCCGCAGCACTGGAAACACCATATATTTT. Amino acids: CASSLSPRSTGNTIYF.